This TCR beta chain was observed in a study of cytomegalovirus exposure and HLA in healthy donors. A note on this clone: Its antigen is as yet unknown.

60 Vbeta and 13 Jbeta primers were used in PCR. Measured with immunoSEQ multiplex PCR; TCRdb has only the in-frame clones, and not every one. Of some 150,000 clones in the sample, 77% are singletons; the top ten hold 1.5% to 2%. V gave up 9 bases and J gave up 5 bases; unmatched junction bases: 11. CDR1 is KGHSH, CDR2 LQKENI, per germline. This CDR3 has 15 residues. Points from the study as a whole: The productive fraction for most TCR beta V segments was about 87% or about 30% in an earlier analysis. For TCR beta chains, V- and J-gene trimming was later linked to a missense DCLRE1C variant. In the analysis, some V segments, TRBV6-2 and TRBV6-3 included, were excluded as indistinguishable.

The source is a female donor in good health and CMV-seronegative. V usage is TRBV18 and J usage is TRBJ2-7; 12 bases agree with TRBD1. Sequenced material: PBMCs. The CDR3 is CASLPGQGAPHEQYF. The CDR3 nucleotides read TGTGCCAGTTTGCCGGGACAGGGGGCCCCCCACGAGCAGTACTTC.